The 13 T cell receptor beta chains given below trace back to one sample, sequenced in a study of beta chain features in type 1 diabetes. Whole-study results and caveats: Type 1 diabetes patients showed a moderate but significant shortening of TCRB CDR3s in all four CD4+ subsets.

These TCRs' antigens remain unknown. TCRB transcripts that were expressed got sequenced, as all of the isolated RNA had been reverse transcribed. Only in-frame clones appear in the TCRdb table, and some are missing; sequencing was by immunoSEQ multiplex PCR. The sample carries about 150,000 clones, more than 10% recorded once. Sequencing input: central memory CD4+ T cells from blood. These receptors were taken from a young man with type 1 diabetes.

Ten or more counts support this clone. The chain recombines TRBV4-1 with TRBJ1-6; D uncertain. Trimming removed 0 bases from V and 8 bases from J, with 5 bases in between. Germline V lookup: CDR1 MGHRA, CDR2 YSYEKL. The CDR3 runs to 13 residues. CDR3 sequence (DNA): TGCGCCAGCAGCCAAGAAGGCGATTCACCCCTCCACTTT. It yields the protein CASSQEGDSPLHF.

The V gene is TRBV7-3, the J gene TRBJ2-3; tentative D call: TRBD2 (5 bases). This CDR3 is built from 14 residues. Germline CDR1 reads SGHTA; CDR2 reads FQGTGA. V was shortened by 2 bases and J by 5 bases, with 11 bases between the two germline ends. The CDR3 nucleotides read TGTGCCAGCAGCTTACTCGGGGTACAAGATACGCAGTATTTT. It codes for CASSLLGVQDTQYF.

The chain is built from TRBV27 and TRBJ1-2, with a weak D call TRBD1 (5 bases). Germline-derived CDR1 and CDR2 are MNHEY and SMNVEV (reference sequence). V was pared by 4 bases and J by 1 base, with 10 bases between. The CDR3 loop spans 14 amino acids. The CDR3: CASSWDGDNYGYTF. CDR3 nucleotides: TGTGCCAGCAGTTGGGACGGTGATAACTATGGCTACACCTTC.

This clone was found a few times. The rearrangement joins TRBV6-1 to TRBJ2-5; TRBD1 aligns across 9 bases. The J segment lost 7 bases and the V segment lost 2 bases, leaving 8 bases of the junction unmatched. Germline V gene lookup returns CDR1 MNHNS and CDR2 SASEGT. The CDR3 runs to 15 residues. The CDR3 protein is CASSEPGQGKRTQYF. The CDR3 coding sequence is TGTGCCAGCAGTGAACCGGGACAGGGCAAGAGGACCCAGTACTTC.

This clone was seen a handful of times. The V call is TRBV18, the J call TRBJ1-1, with TRBD1 identical over 9 bases. J was trimmed by 5 bases and V by 0 bases; bases with no gene match: 4. Germline lookup yields CDR1 KGHSH and CDR2 LQKENI. The CDR3 totals 15 residues. CDR3: CASSPPNRGRTEAFF. CDR3 coding DNA: TGTGCCAGCTCACCACCAAACAGGGGGCGGACTGAAGCTTTCTTT.

This sequence joins TRBV4-1 and TRBJ1-2; D gene unclear. The germline V gene encodes CDR1 MGHRA and CDR2 YSYEKL. CDR3 length equals 13 residues. Deletions cut 0 bases from V and 7 bases from J, with 9 bases between. This CDR3 is CASSQDGPVGYTF. In DNA form, the CDR3 reads TGCGCCAGCAGCCAAGACGGCCCAGTTGGCTACACCTTC.

The sample holds a few counts of this clone. The J gene is TRBJ2-3, the V gene TRBV4-1; tentatively, D is TRBD1 (6 bases). From germline, CDR1 is MGHRA and CDR2 YSYEKL. Trimming took 1 base from V and 0 from J, leaving 8 bases between them. CDR3 length equals 15 residues. CDR3 in DNA: TGCGCCAGCAGCCAAGCCCAGGGGAGCACAGATACGCAGTATTTT. Translation: CASSQAQGSTDTQYF.

This sequence joins TRBV14 and TRBJ2-3; 14 bases match TRBD2. Germline V gene lookup returns CDR1 SGHDN and CDR2 FVKESK. J was trimmed by 2 bases and V by 6 bases; bases with no gene match: 10. This CDR3 contains 18 residues. For the CDR3, the DNA is TGTGCCAGCAGTCCTGGACGACTAGCGGGGGGGCTCACAGATACGCAGTATTTT. Its protein is CASSPGRLAGGLTDTQYF.

J is TRBJ2-5 and V is TRBV30, with D possibly called TRBD1 or TRBD2 (5 bases each). The V and J ends lost 0 bases and 9 bases respectively, with 14 bases between them. CDR1 and CDR2 from the germline V gene are GTSNPN and SVGIG (reference sequence). The CDR3 has 13 residues. Here the CDR3 DNA reads TGTGCCTGGAGTGTACTCCTCGTGGGGGCCCAGTACTTC. Its protein is CAWSVLLVGAQYF. The full variable domain, in which reference TRBV30 and TRBJ2-5 provide the parts outside the CDR3, is SQTIHQWPATLVQPVGSPLSLECTVEGTSNPNLYWYRQAAGRGLQLLFYSVGIGQISSEVPQNLSASRPQDRQFILSSKKLLLSDSGFYLCAWSVLLVGAQYFGPGTRLLVL.

This clone was seen only a few times. The chain links TRBV21-1 to TRBJ2-7; the table's D call of TRBD1 was not tested on the DNA. TRBV21-1 is labeled a pseudogene. The CDR3 spans 15 residues. For the CDR3, the DNA is TGTGCCAGCAGCCGCCTCGACAGGTTCTCCTACGAGCAGTACTTC. Translated, it gives CASSRLDRFSYEQYF.

The chain uses TRBV5-4 and TRBJ2-5; 7 bases map to TRBD1. Unmatched junction bases numbered 3, after V lost 2 bases and J lost 5 bases. The germline V gene encodes CDR1 SGHNT and CDR2 YYREEE (reference sequence). The CDR3 has 13 amino acids. The CDR3 spells CASSFTGVETQYF. In nucleotides, the CDR3 is TGTGCCAGCAGCTTTACAGGGGTGGAGACCCAGTACTTC. The full variable domain, completed using reference TRBV5-4 and TRBJ2-5, is ETGVTQSPTHLIKTRGQQVTLRCSSQSGHNTVSWYQQALGQGPQFIFQYYREEENGRGNFPPRFSGLQFPNYSSELNVNALELDDSALYLCASSFTGVETQYFGPGTRLLVL.

The chain employs TRBV20-1 and TRBJ1-2; D remains ambiguous. The CDR3 length is 10 residues. In germline, CDR1 is DFQATT, CDR2 SNEGSKA (reference sequence). CDR3 bases: TGCGGCCTGAGGGTGGTGGGCTACACCTTC. This gives the protein CGLRVVGYTF.

This clone was observed at least ten times. The sample carries other DNA sequences with the same CDR3. The chain couples TRBV7-2 to TRBJ1-2, with D possibly TRBD1 on 6 matching bases. CDR3 length equals 13 residues. V lost 4 bases and J 2 bases, leaving 8 bases between the germline ends. CDR1 is SGHTA, CDR2 FQGNSA, per germline. The chain's CDR3 is CASSSTGNYGYTF. CDR3 sequence (DNA): TGTGCCAGCAGCTCGACAGGCAACTATGGCTACACCTTC.